The 8 T cell receptor beta chains in this list originate from one sample, sequenced in a study of blood T cell repertoires in COVID-19. Measured with immunoSEQ multiplex PCR; TCRdb has only the in-frame clones, and not every one. In the table there are hundreds of thousands of clones, 90% of which are singletons. Sequencing was carried out using PBMCs or T cells enriched from blood (not recorded which). The receptor set was obtained from a man aged 25-45 years who had been exposed to COVID-19.

The V gene is TRBV5-6, the J gene TRBJ2-3; 11 bases fit TRBD2. In germline, CDR1 is SGHDT, CDR2 YYEEEE. The CDR3 totals 18 residues. The V and J ends lost 0 bases and 2 bases, in that order; junction bases with no gene match: 8. The CDR3, as DNA: TGTGCCAGCAGCTTGGGACTAGCGGGGAGTCCCTACACAGATACGCAGTATTTT. Translation gives CASSLGLAGSPYTDTQYF.

CDR3 residues: CASSSGLAGGEETQYF. Written as DNA, the CDR3 is TGTGCCAGCAGTTCTGGGCTAGCGGGGGGAGAAGAGACCCAGTACTTC. The chain combines TRBV9 with TRBJ2-5; 11 bases line up with TRBD2. Germline loops: CDR1 SGDLS, CDR2 YYNGEE. This CDR3 contains 16 residues. The trim removed 5 bases at V and 3 bases at J, leaving 9 bases unmatched.

This clone was seen once. V usage is TRBV5-1 and J usage is TRBJ2-1; D might be TRBD2 (6 bases). V lost 1 base, J lost 7 bases, and 24 bases lay in between. This CDR3 is built from 18 residues. In germline, CDR1 is SGHRS, CDR2 YFSETQ. CDR3 in amino acids: CASSLSSPGQGGKNEQFF. In nucleotides, the CDR3 is TGCGCCAGCAGCTTGAGTTCCCCTGGGCAGGGAGGCAAGAATGAGCAGTTCTTC.

The rearrangement links TRBV18 to TRBJ1-5; tentative D call: TRBD1 (5 bases). Trimming took off 3 bases at V and 2 bases at J, with 11 bases between the two ends. Per germline, CDR1 KGHSH and CDR2 LQKENI. This CDR3 region has 15 residues. The CDR3 protein is CASSPGGRGNQPQHF. CDR3 nucleotides: TGTGCCAGCTCACCGGGGGGTCGGGGCAATCAGCCCCAGCATTTT.

V is TRBV3-1 (or the pseudogene TRBV3-2) and J is TRBJ1-6; 8 bases fit TRBD1. Unmatched junction bases numbered 8, after V lost 6 bases and J lost 10 bases. In germline, CDR1 is LGHDT, CDR2 YNNKEL (reference sequence). The CDR3 totals 14 residues. The CDR3 loop reads CASSPTGGGSPLHF. CDR3 DNA: TGTGCCAGCAGTCCCACAGGGGGAGGATCACCCCTCCACTTT.

The chain employs TRBV5-4 and TRBJ1-2; 7 bases map to TRBD1. The trim removed 4 bases at V and 1 base at J, leaving 10 bases unmatched. This CDR3 is built from 16 residues. Looked up from germline, CDR1 is SGHNT and CDR2 is YYREEE (reference sequence). CDR3 sequence: CASSPGDSHNNYGYTF. The CDR3 coding sequence is TGTGCCAGCAGCCCGGGGGACAGCCACAATAACTATGGCTACACCTTC.

The V and J genes are TRBV11-2 and TRBJ1-5, with a possible D match to TRBD1 (6 bases). The CDR3 is 16 residues long. Trimming removed 0 bases from V and 1 base from J, with 10 bases in between. In germline, CDR1 is SGHAT, CDR2 FQNNGV. The CDR3 DNA reads as TGTGCCAGCAGCTTAGACCGGGACATGAGCAATCAGCCCCAGCATTTT. Translation gives CASSLDRDMSNQPQHF. Variable domain in full (rest from reference TRBV11-2 and TRBJ1-5): EAGVAQSPRYKIIEKRQSVAFWCNPISGHATLYWYQQILGQGPKLLIQFQNNGVVDDSQLPKDRFSAERLKGVDSTLKIQPAKLEDSAVYLCASSLDRDMSNQPQHFGDGTRLSIL.

The chain recombines TRBV9 with TRBJ2-1; a possible D gene is TRBD2 (7 bases). V was clipped by 0 bases and J by 4 bases, with 11 bases between them. Per the germline V gene, CDR1 is SGDLS and CDR2 is YYNGEE. The CDR3 loop spans 15 amino acids. The CDR3 nucleotides read TGTGCCAGCAGCGTAGACGGGGGGCCTTACAATGAGCAGTTCTTC. It encodes CASSVDGGPYNEQFF.